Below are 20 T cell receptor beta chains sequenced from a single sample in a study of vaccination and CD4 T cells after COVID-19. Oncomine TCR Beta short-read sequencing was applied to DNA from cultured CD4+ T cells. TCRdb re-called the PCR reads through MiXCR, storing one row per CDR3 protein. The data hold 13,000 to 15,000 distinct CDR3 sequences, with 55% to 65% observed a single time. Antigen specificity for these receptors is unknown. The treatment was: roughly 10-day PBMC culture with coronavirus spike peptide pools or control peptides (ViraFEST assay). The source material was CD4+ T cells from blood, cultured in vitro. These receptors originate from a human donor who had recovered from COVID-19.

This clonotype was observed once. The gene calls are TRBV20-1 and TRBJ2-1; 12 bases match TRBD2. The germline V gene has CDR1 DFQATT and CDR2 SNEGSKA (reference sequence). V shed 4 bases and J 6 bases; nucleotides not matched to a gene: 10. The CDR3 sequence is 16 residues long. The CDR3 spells CSATRLAGEEGNEQFF. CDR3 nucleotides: TGCAGTGCTACAAGACTAGCGGGAGAAGAGGGCAATGAGCAGTTCTTC.

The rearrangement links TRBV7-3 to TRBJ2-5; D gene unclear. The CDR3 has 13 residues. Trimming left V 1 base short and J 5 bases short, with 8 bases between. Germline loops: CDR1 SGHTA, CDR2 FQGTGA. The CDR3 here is CASSLKFRETQYF. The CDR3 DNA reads TGTGCCAGCAGCTTAAAGTTCCGCGAGACCCAGTACTTC.

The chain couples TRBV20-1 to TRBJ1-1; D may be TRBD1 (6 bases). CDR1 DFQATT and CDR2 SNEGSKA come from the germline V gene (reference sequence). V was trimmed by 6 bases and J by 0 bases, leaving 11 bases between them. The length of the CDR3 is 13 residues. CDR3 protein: CSAGGHMNTEAFF. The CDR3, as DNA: TGCAGTGCGGGGGGACACATGAACACTGAAGCTTTCTTT.

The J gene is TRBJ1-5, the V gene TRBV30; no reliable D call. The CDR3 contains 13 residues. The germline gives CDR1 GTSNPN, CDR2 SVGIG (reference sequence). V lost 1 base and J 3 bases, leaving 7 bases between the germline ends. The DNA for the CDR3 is TGTGCCTGGAGTGCCAGCATCAATCAGCCCCAGCATTTT. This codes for CAWSASINQPQHF.

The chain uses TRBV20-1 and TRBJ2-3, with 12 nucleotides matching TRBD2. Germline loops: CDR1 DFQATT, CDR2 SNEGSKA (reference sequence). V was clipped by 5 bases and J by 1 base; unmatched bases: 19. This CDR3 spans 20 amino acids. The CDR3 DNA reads TGCAGTGCTCAGGCGACTAGCGGGAGTGTAGGTTTGGGGCGCACAGATACGCAGTATTTT. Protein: CSAQATSGSVGLGRTDTQYF.

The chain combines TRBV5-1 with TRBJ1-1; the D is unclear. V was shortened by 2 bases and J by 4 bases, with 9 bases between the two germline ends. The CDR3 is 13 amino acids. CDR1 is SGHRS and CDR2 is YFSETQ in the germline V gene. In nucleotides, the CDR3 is TGCGCCAGCAGCTTTCAAGAGGGCACTGAAGCTTTCTTT. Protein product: CASSFQEGTEAFF.

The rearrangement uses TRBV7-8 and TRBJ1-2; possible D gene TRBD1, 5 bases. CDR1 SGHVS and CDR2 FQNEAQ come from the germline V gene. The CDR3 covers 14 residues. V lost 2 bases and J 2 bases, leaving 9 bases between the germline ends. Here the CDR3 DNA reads TGTGCCAGCAGCTTAAGGGGAAAAAACTATGGCTACACCTTC. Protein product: CASSLRGKNYGYTF.

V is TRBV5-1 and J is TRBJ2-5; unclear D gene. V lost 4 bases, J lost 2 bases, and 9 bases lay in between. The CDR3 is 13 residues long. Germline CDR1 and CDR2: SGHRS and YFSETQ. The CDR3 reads CASSPGPQETQYF. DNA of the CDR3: TGCGCCAGCAGCCCAGGACCTCAAGAGACCCAGTACTTC. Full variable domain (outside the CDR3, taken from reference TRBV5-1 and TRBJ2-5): KAGVTQTPRYLIKTRGQQVTLSCSPISGHRSVSWYQQTPGQGLQFLFEYFSETQRNKGNFPGRFSGRQFSNSRSEMNVSTLELGDSALYLCASSPGPQETQYFGPGTRLLVL.

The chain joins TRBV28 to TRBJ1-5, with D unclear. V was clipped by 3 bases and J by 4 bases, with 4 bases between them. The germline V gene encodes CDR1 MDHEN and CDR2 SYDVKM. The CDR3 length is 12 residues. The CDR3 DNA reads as TGTGCCAGCAGTTTGAATAATCAGCCCCAGCATTTT. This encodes CASSLNNQPQHF.

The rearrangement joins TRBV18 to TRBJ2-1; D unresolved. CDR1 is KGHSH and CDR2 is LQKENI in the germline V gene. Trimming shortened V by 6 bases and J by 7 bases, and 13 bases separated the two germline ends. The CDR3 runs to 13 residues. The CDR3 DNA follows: TGTGCCAGCTCCCTAACGGCGGAAAATGAGCAGTTCTTC. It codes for CASSLTAENEQFF.

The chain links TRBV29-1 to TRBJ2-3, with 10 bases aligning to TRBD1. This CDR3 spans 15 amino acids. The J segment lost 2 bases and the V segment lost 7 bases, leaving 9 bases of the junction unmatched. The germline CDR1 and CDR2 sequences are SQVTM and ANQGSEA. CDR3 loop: CSATMGQGFTDTQYF. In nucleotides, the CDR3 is TGCAGCGCAACAATGGGACAGGGGTTCACAGATACGCAGTATTTT.

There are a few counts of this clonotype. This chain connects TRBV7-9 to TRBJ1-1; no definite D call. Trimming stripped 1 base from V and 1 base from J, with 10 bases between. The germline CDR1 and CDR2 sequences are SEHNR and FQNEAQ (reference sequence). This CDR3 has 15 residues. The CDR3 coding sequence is TGTGCCAGCAGCTTAGAACTAGGGCCGAACACTGAAGCTTTCTTT. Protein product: CASSLELGPNTEAFF.

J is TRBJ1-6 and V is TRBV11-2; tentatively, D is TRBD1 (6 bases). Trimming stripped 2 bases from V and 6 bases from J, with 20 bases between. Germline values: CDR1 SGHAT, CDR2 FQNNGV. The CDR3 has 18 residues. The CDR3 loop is CASSLSDRSPSLNSPLHF. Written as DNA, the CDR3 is TGTGCCAGCAGCTTATCTGACAGGAGCCCGAGCCTTAATTCACCCCTCCACTTT.

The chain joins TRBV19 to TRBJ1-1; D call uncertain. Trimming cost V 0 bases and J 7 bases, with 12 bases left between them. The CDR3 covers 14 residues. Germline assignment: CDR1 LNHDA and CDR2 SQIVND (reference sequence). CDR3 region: CASSIEWAAREAFF. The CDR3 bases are TGTGCCAGTAGTATAGAATGGGCAGCACGTGAAGCTTTCTTT.

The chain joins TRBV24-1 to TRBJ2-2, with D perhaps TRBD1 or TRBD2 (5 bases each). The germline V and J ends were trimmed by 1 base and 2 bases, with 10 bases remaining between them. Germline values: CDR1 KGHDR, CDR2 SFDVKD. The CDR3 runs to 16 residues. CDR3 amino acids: CATSDFGRDNTGELFF. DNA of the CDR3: TGTGCCACCAGTGATTTTGGCAGGGACAACACCGGGGAGCTGTTTTTT.

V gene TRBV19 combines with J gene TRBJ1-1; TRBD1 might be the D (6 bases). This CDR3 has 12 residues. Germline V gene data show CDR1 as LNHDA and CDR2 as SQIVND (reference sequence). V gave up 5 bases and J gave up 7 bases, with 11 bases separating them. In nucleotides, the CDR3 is TGTGCCAGTAGTGAAAGGACAGATGAAGCTTTCTTT. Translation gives CASSERTDEAFF.

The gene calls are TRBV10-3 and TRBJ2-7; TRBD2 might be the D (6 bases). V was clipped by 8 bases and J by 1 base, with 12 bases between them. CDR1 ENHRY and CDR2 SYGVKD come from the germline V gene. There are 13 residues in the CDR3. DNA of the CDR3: TGTGCCATCGGGGGGATCTCTTCCTACGAGCAGTACTTC. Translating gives CAIGGISSYEQYF.

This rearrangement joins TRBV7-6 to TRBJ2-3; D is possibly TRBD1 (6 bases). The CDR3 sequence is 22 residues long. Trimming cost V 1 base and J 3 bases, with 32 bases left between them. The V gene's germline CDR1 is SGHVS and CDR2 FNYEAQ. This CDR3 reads CASSLEFRTAKPRGSRTDTQYF. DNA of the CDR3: TGTGCCAGCAGCTTAGAGTTTAGGACAGCTAAACCTCGGGGAAGTCGGACAGATACGCAGTATTTT. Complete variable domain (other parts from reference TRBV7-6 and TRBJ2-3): GAGVSQSPRYKVTKRGQDVALRCDPISGHVSLYWYRQALGQGPEFLTYFNYEAQQDKSGLPNDRFSAERPEGSISTLTIQRTEQRDSAMYRCASSLEFRTAKPRGSRTDTQYFGPGTRLTVL.

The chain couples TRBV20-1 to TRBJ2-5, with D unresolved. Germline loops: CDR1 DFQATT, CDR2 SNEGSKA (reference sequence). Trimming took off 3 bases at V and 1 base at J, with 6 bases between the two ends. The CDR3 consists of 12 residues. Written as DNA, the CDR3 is TGCAGTGCTAGGGGCGGCCAAGAGACCCAGTACTTC. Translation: CSARGGQETQYF.

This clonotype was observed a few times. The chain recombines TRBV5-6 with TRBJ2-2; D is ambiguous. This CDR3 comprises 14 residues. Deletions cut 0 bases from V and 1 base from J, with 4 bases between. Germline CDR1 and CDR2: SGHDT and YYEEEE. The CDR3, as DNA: TGTGCCAGCAGCTTGGTCAGGAACACCGGGGAGCTGTTTTTT. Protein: CASSLVRNTGELFF.